What follows is one T cell receptor (beta chain) and its context. Original processing notes: Counts of nucleated cells, estimated from reference gene primer amplification, were obtained. Sequencing used immunoSEQ multiplex PCR; TCRdb keeps in-frame clones, though not all of them. The V and J calls and clone size were taken over from that table, and D and trimming were inferred from the DNA. Of some 57,000 clones listed, less than 90% were seen once; the top ten hold 10%. This entry belongs to a study of blood T cell repertoires in COVID-19. V gave up 6 bases and J gave up 1 base; unmatched junction bases: 7. The CDR3 length is 15 residues. From germline, CDR1 is MDHEN and CDR2 SYDVKM.

The chain combines TRBV28 with TRBJ1-1, with 8 nucleotides matching TRBD1. This receptor was obtained from a human donor in a cohort sampled during active COVID-19. The sequencing input was peripheral blood. The DNA of the CDR3 is TGTGCCAGCAGATCCTTCGGGACAGGGAACACTGAAGCTTTCTTT. Translating gives CASRSFGTGNTEAFF.